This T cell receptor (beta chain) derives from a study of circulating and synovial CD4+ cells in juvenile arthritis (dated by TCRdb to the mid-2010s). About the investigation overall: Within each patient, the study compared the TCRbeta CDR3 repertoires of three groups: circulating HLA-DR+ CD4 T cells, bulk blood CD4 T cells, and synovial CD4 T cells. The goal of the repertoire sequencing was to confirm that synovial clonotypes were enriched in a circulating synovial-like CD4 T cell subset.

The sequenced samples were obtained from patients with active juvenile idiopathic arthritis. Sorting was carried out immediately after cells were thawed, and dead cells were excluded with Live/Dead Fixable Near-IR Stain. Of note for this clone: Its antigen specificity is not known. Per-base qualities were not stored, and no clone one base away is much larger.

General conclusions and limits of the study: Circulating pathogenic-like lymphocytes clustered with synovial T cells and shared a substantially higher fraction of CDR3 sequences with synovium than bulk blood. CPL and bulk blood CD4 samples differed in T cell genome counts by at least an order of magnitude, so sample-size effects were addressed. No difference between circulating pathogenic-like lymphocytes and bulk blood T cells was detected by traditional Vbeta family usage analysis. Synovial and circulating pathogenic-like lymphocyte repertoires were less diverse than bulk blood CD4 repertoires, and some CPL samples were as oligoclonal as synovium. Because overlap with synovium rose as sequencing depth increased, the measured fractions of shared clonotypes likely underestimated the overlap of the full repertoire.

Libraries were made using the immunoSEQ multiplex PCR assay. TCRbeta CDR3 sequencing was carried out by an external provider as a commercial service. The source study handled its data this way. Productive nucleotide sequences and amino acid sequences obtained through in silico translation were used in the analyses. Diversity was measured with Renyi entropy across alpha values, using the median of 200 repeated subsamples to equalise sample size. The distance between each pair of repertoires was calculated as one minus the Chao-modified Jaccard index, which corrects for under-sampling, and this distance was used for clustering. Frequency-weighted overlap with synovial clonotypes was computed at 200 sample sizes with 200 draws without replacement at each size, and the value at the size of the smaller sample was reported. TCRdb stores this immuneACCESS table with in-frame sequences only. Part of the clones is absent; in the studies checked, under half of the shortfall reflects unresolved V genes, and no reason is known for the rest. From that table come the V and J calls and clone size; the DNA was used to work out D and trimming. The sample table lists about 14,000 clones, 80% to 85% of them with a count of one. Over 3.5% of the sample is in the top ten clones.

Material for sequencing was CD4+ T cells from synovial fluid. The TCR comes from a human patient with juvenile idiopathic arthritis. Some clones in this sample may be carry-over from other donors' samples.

The bases are TGTGCCAGCAGGGGGAGGTACTATGGCTACACCTTC. This codes for CASRGRYYGYTF. The rearranged segments are TRBV2 and TRBJ1-2, with an unclear D gene assignment. Its CDR3 holds 12 amino acids, cysteine through phenylalanine. The DNA shown is the 36-base CDR3, in frame from base 1. V is pared back by 6 bases and J by 3 bases, with 8 bases lying between the germline termini. The germline V gene sets CDR1 to SNHLY and CDR2 to FYNNEI.